The following is a T cell receptor (beta chain) sequence with its context. The antigen remains unidentified. The data are from a study of response to subunit inactivated influenza vaccine. Using its own MiXCR run on the RT-PCR reads, TCRdb lists one record per CDR3 protein. The sample contains some 500,000 distinct CDR3 sequences, 10% to 15% of which appear only once. V lost 5 bases, J lost 4 bases, and 5 bases stayed unmatched. CDR3 size: 14 residues. Germline lookup yields CDR1 MGHDK and CDR2 SYGVNS. Study-wide results and limits: The authors put forward the suggestion that each seasonal influenza vaccination may bring in only a limited number of new T cells.

Source: PBMCs from blood, taken more than 35 days after vaccination. The source is a man aged 45-65 years who received an inactivated influenza vaccine. This chain joins TRBV25-1 and TRBJ1-5; 7 bases match TRBD1. CDR3 DNA sequence: TGTGCCAGCAGTTCGACAGGGTTGAATCAGCCCCAGCATTTT. Translating it yields CASSSTGLNQPQHF.